This TCR beta chain was retrieved from a study of blood T cell repertoires in COVID-19 (dated by TCRdb to 2020 to 2022). As for the study more broadly: The collaborator samples originated in the United States, Italy and Spain and spanned the acute and convalescent phases of COVID-19. The material from the prospective study consisted of cDNA or gDNA derived from T cells, B-cell-depleted T cells, or PBMCs. Subjects who had been exposed to COVID-19, were actively infected with it, or had recovered from it provided the deeply sampled blood TCRbeta repertoires that made up the dataset. A de-identified subject ID, COVID-19 status, age in years and sex were almost always included in the sample metadata. Samples came from the ongoing ImmuneRACE study (first 160 participants) plus 1,254 subjects from 6 global collaborators. Where HLA class I and class II types were available, the types were taken from metadata supplied by the sample provider, not from assay-based typing. The repertoires were made available in a free public database intended to serve as a resource for research on the immune response to SARS-CoV-2. The paper as a whole reports these results and caveats: The amount of clinical and demographic metadata varied by source and participant and was provided uncurated.

In the prospective study, participants were 18 to 89 years old, resided in about two dozen geographic areas of the United States, and were enrolled through a virtual design. To assign participants to cohorts, the prospective study relied on clinical history that participants themselves reported in a screening survey and a study questionnaire. Recovered participants in ImmuneRACE Cohort 3 were defined by two consecutive negative NP/OP PCR tests, clearance by a healthcare professional, or resolution of symptoms. In the prospective study, whole blood, serum and a nasopharyngeal or oropharyngeal swab were collected from each participant by mobile phlebotomists. Prospective study participants could optionally give additional blood draws and questionnaires over an approximately 2-month period. Before DNA extraction, blood samples from the prospective study were shipped at room temperature or frozen.

TCRbeta CDR3 regions were amplified from genomic DNA using the immunoSEQ Assay, a bias-controlled multiplex PCR. The authors processed their data as follows. The number of nucleated cells in each sample was estimated from the amplification of reference gene primers within the assay. To quantify the absolute abundance of each unique TCRbeta CDR3 rearrangement, sequence reads were collapsed and filtered. For each sample, productive Simpson clonality was calculated as the square root of Simpson's diversity index over productive rearrangements. TCRdb provides this immuneACCESS table in a form limited to in-frame rearrangements. Some clones are lacking; in checked studies, under half of them reflect an unresolved V gene, and why the rest are absent is not known. The DNA gave D and trimming, while V, J and clone size come from that table. Present in this sample are some 340,000 clones, around 86% of which were seen just once. The ten largest clones add up to approximately 4.7% of the sample.

From a lookup of the germline V gene, CDR1 and CDR2 are SGHVS and FQNEAQ. Trimming accounts for 5 bases at V and 6 bases at J, while the number of junction bases matched to no gene is 10. The CDR3 starts with the cysteine, ends with the phenylalanine, and has 16 residues. The CDR3 DNA has 48 bases and is translated from base 1. With regard to this clone: Its antigen is not yet known. It has no much larger one-base neighbor in the sample; base qualities were not kept.

The chain was built from TRBV7-8 and TRBJ2-2, and 9 junction bases match TRBD1. The sequence derives from a woman between 50 and 59 years old who had recovered from COVID-19. Sample: PBMCs or T cells enriched from blood (not recorded which). The CDR3 protein: CASSPQPGQGAGELFF. The nucleotides read TGTGCCAGCAGCCCTCAACCGGGACAGGGTGCCGGGGAGCTGTTTTTT.